What follows are 24 T cell receptor beta chains derived from one specimen sequenced in a study of shared clonotypes between healthy human individuals. Clones were sequenced by immunoSEQ multiplex PCR, and TCRdb holds only the in-frame ones, with some missing. The repertoire holds 1,400,000 or so clones, with around 98.5% as singletons. Sequencing was carried out using naive CD4+ T cells sorted from blood. Subset noted: CD45RA+ positively selected. The receptors come from a man aged 30-40 years in good health.

The chain is built from TRBV2 and TRBJ1-4; D is undetermined. This CDR3 region has 13 residues. V was cut by 3 bases and J by 5 bases, with 7 bases left in between. Germline values: CDR1 SNHLY, CDR2 FYNNEI. The chain's CDR3 is CASSDSSNEKLFF. The CDR3 DNA reads as TGTGCCAGCAGTGACAGCTCGAATGAAAAACTGTTTTTT. Variable domain in full (rest from reference TRBV2 and TRBJ1-4): EPEVTQTPSHQVTQMGQEVILRCVPISNHLYFYWYRQILGQKVEFLVSFYNNEISEKSEIFDDQFSVERPDGSNFTLKIRSTKLEDSAMYFCASSDSSNEKLFFGSGTQLSVL.

The V gene is TRBV12-5, the J gene TRBJ2-7, with 7 bases identical to TRBD2. V shed 6 bases and J 3 bases; nucleotides not matched to a gene: 8. This CDR3 spans 14 amino acids. Germline lookup yields CDR1 LGHNT and CDR2 FRNRAP. CDR3 sequence: CASGPWGGIYEQYF. In nucleotides, the CDR3 is TGTGCTAGTGGCCCGTGGGGGGGGATCTACGAGCAGTACTTC. Full variable domain (missing parts from reference TRBV12-5 and TRBJ2-7): DARVTQTPRHKVTEMGQEVTMRCQPILGHNTVFWYRQTMMQGLELLAYFRNRAPLDDSGMPKDRFSAEMPDATLATLKIQPSEPRDSAVYFCASGPWGGIYEQYFGPGTRLTVT.

The rearrangement links TRBV21-1 to TRBJ2-1; the D call in the table, TRBD2, was not verified against the DNA. TRBV21-1 counts as a pseudogene. This CDR3 spans 17 amino acids. CDR3 in DNA: TGTGCCAGCAGCACAGCCCTACTAGCGGGAGATCTTAATGAGCAGTTCTTC. This gives the protein CASSTALLAGDLNEQFF.

V is TRBV6-5 and J is TRBJ2-3, with 8 bases identical to TRBD1. V was clipped by 7 bases and J by 4 bases; unmatched bases: 7. The germline CDR1 and CDR2 sequences are MNHEY and SVGAGI. There are 14 residues in the CDR3. The CDR3 DNA is TGTGCCAGCAACGAAGACAGGGGTTCAGATACGCAGTATTTT. Protein sequence: CASNEDRGSDTQYF.

V gene TRBV5-1 combines with J gene TRBJ2-6; D gene unclear. V lost 2 bases and J lost 0, with 6 bases in between. This CDR3 contains 15 residues. Looked up from germline, CDR1 is SGHRS and CDR2 is YFSETQ. DNA of the CDR3: TGCGCCAGCAGCTTTAGAGGCTCTGGGGCCAACGTCCTGACTTTC. Translating it yields CASSFRGSGANVLTF.

The chain is built from TRBV7-2 and TRBJ2-7; D may be TRBD1 or TRBD2 (5 bases each). The V and J ends lost 4 bases and 2 bases respectively, with 21 bases between them. Germline lookup yields CDR1 SGHTA and CDR2 FQGNSA. CDR3 size: 17 residues. Here the CDR3 reads CASSSTALWDRTYEQYF. CDR3 nucleotide sequence: TGTGCCAGCAGCTCCACGGCGTTGTGGGACCGAACCTACGAGCAGTACTTC.

V and J are TRBV7-8 and TRBJ2-1, with TRBD2 matching over 12 bases. Germline trimming cut 4 bases from V and 2 bases from J; bases unmatched to any gene: 9. The CDR3 length is 18 residues. Germline loops: CDR1 SGHVS, CDR2 FQNEAQ. CDR3 sequence reads: CASSSELAGGPTYNEQFF. The CDR3 DNA reads TGTGCCAGCAGCTCTGAGCTAGCGGGAGGGCCGACCTACAATGAGCAGTTCTTC. The full variable domain, with the rest looked up from reference TRBV7-8 and TRBJ2-1, is GAGVSQSPRYKVAKRGQDVALRCDPISGHVSLFWYQQALGQGPEFLTYFQNEAQLDKSGLPSDRFFAERPEGSVSTLKIQRTQQEDSAVYLCASSSELAGGPTYNEQFFGPGTRLTVL.

J is TRBJ2-3 and V is TRBV29-1; D uncertain. Between the trimmed V and J ends, which lost 3 bases and 0 bases, there was a span of 4 bases. The CDR3 is 12 residues long. The germline V gene has CDR1 SQVTM and CDR2 ANQGSEA. CDR3 sequence: CSVEGSTDTQYF. As DNA, the CDR3 is TGCAGCGTTGAGGGAAGCACAGATACGCAGTATTTT.

The CDR3 protein is CASSLGLAGDTDTQYF. Written as DNA, the CDR3 is TGTGCCAGCAGTTTGGGACTAGCGGGTGATACAGATACGCAGTATTTT. The gene calls are TRBV7-3 and TRBJ2-3; TRBD2 agrees at 12 bases. Losses at the gene ends were 6 bases for V and 3 bases for J; bases not matched to a gene: 7. The CDR3 has 16 amino acids. Germline assignment: CDR1 SGHTA and CDR2 FQGTGA.

The chain links TRBV29-1 to TRBJ2-3; D gene ambiguous. The V end lost 7 bases, the J end lost 0 bases, and 14 bases lay between the germline ends. The CDR3 is 14 amino acids. Germline V gene lookup returns CDR1 SQVTM and CDR2 ANQGSEA. The CDR3: CSARPVMSTDTQYF. CDR3 coding DNA: TGCAGCGCCAGACCAGTCATGAGCACAGATACGCAGTATTTT.

This clone appeared a single time. This chain's CDR3 is CSVADIYEQYF. CDR3 DNA sequence: TGCAGCGTCGCGGACATCTACGAGCAGTACTTC. The rearrangement links TRBV29-1 to TRBJ2-7, with D perhaps TRBD1 (5 bases). The V end lost 6 bases, the J end lost 3 bases, and 9 bases lay between the germline ends. Germline V gives CDR1 SQVTM, CDR2 ANQGSEA. The CDR3 totals 11 residues.

To note about this clone: The same CDR3 is also encoded by other DNA sequences in this sample. The genes are TRBV5-1 and TRBJ1-2; D gene uncertain. The CDR3 covers 14 residues. The V end was cut by 1 base, the J end by 2 bases, with 9 bases between. Germline CDR1 SGHRS, CDR2 YFSETQ. CDR3 region: CASSLSGENYGYTF. CDR3 bases: TGCGCCAGCAGCTTGTCCGGGGAGAACTATGGCTACACCTTC.

This clone was found once. The chain joins TRBV28 to TRBJ1-1; D is perhaps TRBD1 (6 bases). V lost 6 bases to trimming and J lost 0 bases, with 14 bases between them. The CDR3 runs 15 residues. Germline CDR1 reads MDHEN; CDR2 reads SYDVKM. CDR3 protein: CASSPGGLMNTEAFF. CDR3 coding DNA: TGTGCCAGCAGCCCGGGGGGGCTAATGAACACTGAAGCTTTCTTT.

This clone was found once. The DNA for the CDR3 is TGTGCCAGCAGTTCCGATGGGGTAGCGGGGAGAAAGTACGAGCAGTACTTC. Translation: CASSSDGVAGRKYEQYF. The rearrangement links TRBV27 to TRBJ2-7; TRBD2 agrees at 8 bases. The CDR3 runs to 17 residues. The germline CDR1 and CDR2 sequences are MNHEY and SMNVEV (reference sequence). After removal of 4 bases from V and 4 bases from J, the junction contained 15 bases not matched to a gene.

V usage is TRBV14 and J usage is TRBJ2-7; D perhaps matches TRBD1 (6 bases). CDR3 length equals 11 residues. V lost 5 bases and J 6 bases, leaving 8 bases between the germline ends. Germline V gene lookup returns CDR1 SGHDN and CDR2 FVKESK. In DNA, the CDR3 is TGTGCCAGCAGCTCCAGGGGCGAGCAGTACTTC. This codes for CASSSRGEQYF.

The chain couples TRBV11-2 to TRBJ2-7; possibly TRBD1 for D (6 bases). Germline CDR1 is SGHAT and CDR2 is FQNNGV. The CDR3 totals 17 residues. Trimming removed 5 bases from V and 3 bases from J, with 23 bases in between. For the CDR3, the DNA is TGTGCCAGCAGCCTCGGTGGGGTTACAGGGTTTTACTACGAGCAGTACTTC. It encodes CASSLGGVTGFYYEQYF.

The J gene is TRBJ1-5, the V gene TRBV30; 10 positions agree with TRBD1. The length of the CDR3 is 12 residues. Germline V gene data show CDR1 as GTSNPN and CDR2 as SVGIG (reference sequence). V was clipped by 7 bases and J by 7 bases; unmatched bases: 4. The CDR3 bases are TGTGCCTTGCAGGACAGGGGGCAGCCCCAGCATTTT. Residues: CALQDRGQPQHF. The complete variable domain, with remaining parts taken from reference TRBV30 and TRBJ1-5, reads SQTIHQWPATLVQPVGSPLSLECTVEGTSNPNLYWYRQAAGRGLQLLFYSVGIGQISSEVPQNLSASRPQDRQFILSSKKLLLSDSGFYLCALQDRGQPQHFGDGTRLSIL.

The rearrangement uses TRBV29-1 and TRBJ2-3; D not resolved. Trimming stripped 8 bases from V and 3 bases from J, with 9 bases between. This CDR3 has 11 amino acids. Germline V gene sequence: CDR1 SQVTM, CDR2 ANQGSEA. The CDR3 loop is CSSQETDTQYF. In DNA form, the CDR3 reads TGCAGCAGCCAGGAAACAGATACGCAGTATTTT.

The chain uses TRBV5-1 and TRBJ2-7; 8 nucleotides match TRBD2. There are 15 residues in the CDR3. V lost 0 bases and J lost 6; bases outside the gene matches: 8. CDR1 is SGHRS, CDR2 YFSETQ, per germline. CDR3 loop: CASSLAAGLVPEQYF. The DNA of the CDR3 is TGCGCCAGCAGCTTGGCCGCGGGACTAGTTCCCGAGCAGTACTTC.

This chain links TRBV10-3 with TRBJ1-1; possibly TRBD1 for D (5 bases). Germline V gene data show CDR1 as ENHRY and CDR2 as SYGVKD. The V end was cut by 2 bases, the J end by 0 bases, with 10 bases between. The CDR3 covers 15 residues. The CDR3 reads CAISETTVMNTEAFF. The CDR3, as DNA: TGTGCCATCAGTGAGACGACAGTCATGAACACTGAAGCTTTCTTT.

The V call is TRBV28, the J call TRBJ1-5, with D uncertain. From germline, CDR1 is MDHEN and CDR2 SYDVKM. V was pared by 4 bases and J by 7 bases, with 5 bases between. This CDR3 comprises 11 residues. The CDR3 reads CASSSEQPQHF. CDR3 nucleotides: TGTGCCAGCAGTTCGGAGCAGCCCCAGCATTTT.

The rearrangement joins TRBV5-1 to TRBJ2-3; TRBD1 might be the D (6 bases). Germline CDR1 and CDR2: SGHRS and YFSETQ. The CDR3 sequence is 16 residues long. V was pared by 0 bases and J by 1 base, with 12 bases between. The CDR3 is CASSLATGRGTDTQYF. The CDR3 bases are TGCGCCAGCAGCTTGGCGACAGGCAGGGGCACAGATACGCAGTATTTT.

V usage is TRBV5-4 and J usage is TRBJ2-1; the match to TRBD1 covers 9 bases. CDR1 and CDR2 (germline): SGHNT, YYREEE (reference sequence). The CDR3 has 18 residues. Germline trimming cut 3 bases from V and 2 bases from J; bases unmatched to any gene: 12. The DNA for the CDR3 is TGTGCCAGCAGCTCGGGACAGGGTGTCGGTATGGCCTACAATGAGCAGTTCTTC. Its translation is CASSSGQGVGMAYNEQFF.

Turning to this clone: The same CDR3 also results from other DNA sequences found in this sample. The genes are TRBV5-4 and TRBJ2-7, with TRBD2 as a possible D gene (5 bases). The V gene lost 2 bases and the J gene lost 0 bases, with 6 bases spanning the gap. Germline loops: CDR1 SGHNT, CDR2 YYREEE (reference sequence). The CDR3 covers 13 residues. The CDR3 DNA follows: TGTGCCAGCAGCTTTGGAGGCTCCTACGAGCAGTACTTC. This gives the protein CASSFGGSYEQYF.